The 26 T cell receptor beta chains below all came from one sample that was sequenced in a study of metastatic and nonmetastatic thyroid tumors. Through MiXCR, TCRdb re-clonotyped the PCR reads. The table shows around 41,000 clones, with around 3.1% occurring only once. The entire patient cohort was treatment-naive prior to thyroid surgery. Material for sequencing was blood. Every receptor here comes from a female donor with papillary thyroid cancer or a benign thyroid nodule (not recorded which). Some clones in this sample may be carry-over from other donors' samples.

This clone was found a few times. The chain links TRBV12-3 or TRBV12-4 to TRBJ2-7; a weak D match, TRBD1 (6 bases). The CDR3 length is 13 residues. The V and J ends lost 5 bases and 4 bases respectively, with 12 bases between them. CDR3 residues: CASSRQESYEQYF. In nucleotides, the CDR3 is TGTGCCAGCAGTAGACAGGAAAGTTACGAGCAGTACTTC.

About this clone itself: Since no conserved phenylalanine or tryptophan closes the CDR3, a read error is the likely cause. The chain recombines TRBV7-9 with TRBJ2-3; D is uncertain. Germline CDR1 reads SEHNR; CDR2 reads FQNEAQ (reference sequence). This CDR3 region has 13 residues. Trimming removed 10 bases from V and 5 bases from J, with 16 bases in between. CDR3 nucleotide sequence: TGTGCCACCGCACTCACCCCCGGAGATACGCAGTATCTT. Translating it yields CATALTPGDTQYL.

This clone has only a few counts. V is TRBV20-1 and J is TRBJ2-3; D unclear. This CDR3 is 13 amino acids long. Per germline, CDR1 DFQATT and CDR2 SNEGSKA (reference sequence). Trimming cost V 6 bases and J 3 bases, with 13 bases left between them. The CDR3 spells CSAPEGITDTQYF. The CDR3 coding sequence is TGCAGTGCCCCCGAAGGGATAACAGATACGCAGTATTTT.

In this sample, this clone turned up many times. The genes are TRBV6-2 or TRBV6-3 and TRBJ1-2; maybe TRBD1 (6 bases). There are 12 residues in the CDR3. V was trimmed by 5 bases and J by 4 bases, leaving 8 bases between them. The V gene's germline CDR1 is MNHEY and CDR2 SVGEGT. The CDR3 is CASSAQGYGYTF. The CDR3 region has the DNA TGTGCCAGCAGTGCACAGGGCTATGGCTACACCTTC.

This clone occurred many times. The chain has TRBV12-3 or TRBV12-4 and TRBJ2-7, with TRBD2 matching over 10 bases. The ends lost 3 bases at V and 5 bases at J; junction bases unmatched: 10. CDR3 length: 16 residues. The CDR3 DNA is TGTGCCAGCAGTTTGGGTTCTAGCGGGAGTAGGAACGAGCAGTACTTC. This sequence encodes CASSLGSSGSRNEQYF.

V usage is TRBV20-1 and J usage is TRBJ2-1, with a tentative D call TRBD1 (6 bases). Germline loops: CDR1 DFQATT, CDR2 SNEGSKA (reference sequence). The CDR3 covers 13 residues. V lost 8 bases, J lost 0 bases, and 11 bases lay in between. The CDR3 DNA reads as TGCAGTTACCGGGACACCTCCTACAATGAGCAGTTCTTC. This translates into CSYRDTSYNEQFF.

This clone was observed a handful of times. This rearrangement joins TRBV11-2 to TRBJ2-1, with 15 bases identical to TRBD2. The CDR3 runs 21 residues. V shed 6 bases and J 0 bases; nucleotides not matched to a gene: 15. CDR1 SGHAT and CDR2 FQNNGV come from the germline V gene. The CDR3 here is CASRGLAGGRGPIPSYNEQFF. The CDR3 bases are TGTGCCAGCAGGGGACTAGCGGGAGGCCGAGGGCCCATCCCCTCCTACAATGAGCAGTTCTTC.

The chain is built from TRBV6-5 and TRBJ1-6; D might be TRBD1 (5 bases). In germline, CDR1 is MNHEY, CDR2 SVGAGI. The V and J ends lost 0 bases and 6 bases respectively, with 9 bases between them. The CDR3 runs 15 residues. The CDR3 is CASSYSGGGNSPLHF. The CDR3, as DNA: TGTGCCAGCAGTTACTCGGGGGGGGGTAATTCACCCCTCCACTTT.

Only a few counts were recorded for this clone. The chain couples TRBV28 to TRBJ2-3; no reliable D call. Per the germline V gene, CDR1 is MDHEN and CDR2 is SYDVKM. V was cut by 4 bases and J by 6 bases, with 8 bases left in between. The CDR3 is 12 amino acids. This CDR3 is CASSYTRDTQYF. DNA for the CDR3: TGTGCCAGCAGTTACACCCGGGATACGCAGTATTTT.

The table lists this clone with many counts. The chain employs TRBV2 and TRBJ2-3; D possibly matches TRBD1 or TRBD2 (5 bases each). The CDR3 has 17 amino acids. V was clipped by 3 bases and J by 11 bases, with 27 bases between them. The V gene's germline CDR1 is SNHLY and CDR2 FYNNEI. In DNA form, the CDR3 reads TGTGCCAGCAGTGAGGCAGGGACCTACCGCATGGGAATTGTGCAGTATTTT. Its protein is CASSEAGTYRMGIVQYF.

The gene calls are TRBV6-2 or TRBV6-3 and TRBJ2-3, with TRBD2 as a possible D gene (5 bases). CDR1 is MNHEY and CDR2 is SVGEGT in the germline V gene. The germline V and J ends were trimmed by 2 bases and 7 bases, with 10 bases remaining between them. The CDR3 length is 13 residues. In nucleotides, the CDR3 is TGTGCCAGCAGTTACCCAGACTATTATACGCAGTATTTT. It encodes CASSYPDYYTQYF.

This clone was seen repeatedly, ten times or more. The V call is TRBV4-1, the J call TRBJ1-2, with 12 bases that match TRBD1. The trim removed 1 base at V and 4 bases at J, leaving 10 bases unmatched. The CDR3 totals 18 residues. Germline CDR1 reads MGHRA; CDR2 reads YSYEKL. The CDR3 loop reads CASSQVGDRGRSRYGYTF. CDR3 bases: TGCGCCAGCAGCCAAGTTGGGGACAGGGGGCGGTCTCGCTATGGCTACACCTTC.

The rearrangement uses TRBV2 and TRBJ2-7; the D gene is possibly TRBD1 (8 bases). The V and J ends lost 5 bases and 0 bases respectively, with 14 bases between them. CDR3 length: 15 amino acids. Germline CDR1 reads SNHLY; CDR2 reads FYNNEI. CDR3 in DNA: TGTGCCAGCAGTTCAGGGGGCGGGAGCTCCTACGAGCAGTACTTC. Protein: CASSSGGGSSYEQYF.

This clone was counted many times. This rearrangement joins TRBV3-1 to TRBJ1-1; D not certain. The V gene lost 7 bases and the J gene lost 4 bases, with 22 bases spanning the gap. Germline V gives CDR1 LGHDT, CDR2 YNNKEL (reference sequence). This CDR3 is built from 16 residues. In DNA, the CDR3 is TGTGCCAGCACGTCAGGAGCTTCTCTAGTGGGCACTGAAGCTTTCTTT. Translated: CASTSGASLVGTEAFF. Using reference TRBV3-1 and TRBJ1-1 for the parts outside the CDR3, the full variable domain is DTAVSQTPKYLVTQMGNDKSIKCEQNLGHDTMYWYKQDSKKFLKIMFSYNNKELIINETVPNRFSPKSPDKAHLNLHINSLELGDSAVYFCASTSGASLVGTEAFFGQGTRLTVV.

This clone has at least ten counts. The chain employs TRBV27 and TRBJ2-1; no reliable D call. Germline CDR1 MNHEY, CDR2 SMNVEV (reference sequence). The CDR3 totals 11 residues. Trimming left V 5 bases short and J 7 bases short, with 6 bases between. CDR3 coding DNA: TGTGCCAGCAGTCGACGGAATGAGCAGTTCTTC. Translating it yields CASSRRNEQFF.

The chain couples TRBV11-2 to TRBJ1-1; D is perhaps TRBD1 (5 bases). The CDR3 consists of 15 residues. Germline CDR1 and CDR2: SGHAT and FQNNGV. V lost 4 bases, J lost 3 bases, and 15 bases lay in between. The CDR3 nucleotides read TGTGCCAGCAGCTCCTCGTACGCGGGGGACACTGAAGCTTTCTTT. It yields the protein CASSSSYAGDTEAFF.

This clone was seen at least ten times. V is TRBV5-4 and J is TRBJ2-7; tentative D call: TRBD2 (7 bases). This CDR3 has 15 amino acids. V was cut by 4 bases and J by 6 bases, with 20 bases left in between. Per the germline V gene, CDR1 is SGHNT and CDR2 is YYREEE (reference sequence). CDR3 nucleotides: TGTGCCAGCAGCCCGGAGGGGGGGCGGGTAGGCGAGCAGTACTTC. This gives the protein CASSPEGGRVGEQYF.

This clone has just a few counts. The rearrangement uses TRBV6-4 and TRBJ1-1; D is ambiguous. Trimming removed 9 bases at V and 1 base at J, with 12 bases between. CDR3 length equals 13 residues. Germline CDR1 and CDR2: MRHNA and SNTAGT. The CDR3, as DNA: TGTGCCAGACTAGGACGGCGGAACACTGAAGCTTTCTTT. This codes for CARLGRRNTEAFF.

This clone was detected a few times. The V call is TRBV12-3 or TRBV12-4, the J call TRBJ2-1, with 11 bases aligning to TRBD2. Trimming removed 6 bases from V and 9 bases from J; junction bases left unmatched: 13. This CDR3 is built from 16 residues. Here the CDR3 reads CASSPLAGGFNAEQFF. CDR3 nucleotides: TGTGCCAGCAGCCCCCTAGCGGGAGGTTTTAATGCTGAGCAGTTCTTC.

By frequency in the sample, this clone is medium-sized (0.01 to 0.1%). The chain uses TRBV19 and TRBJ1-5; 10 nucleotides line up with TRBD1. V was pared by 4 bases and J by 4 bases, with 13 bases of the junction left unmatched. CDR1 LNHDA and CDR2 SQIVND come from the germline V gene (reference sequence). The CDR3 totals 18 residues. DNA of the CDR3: TGTGCCAGTAGTACCCGGGACAGGGGCATCTCCTTTAATCAGCCCCAGCATTTT. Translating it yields CASSTRDRGISFNQPQHF.

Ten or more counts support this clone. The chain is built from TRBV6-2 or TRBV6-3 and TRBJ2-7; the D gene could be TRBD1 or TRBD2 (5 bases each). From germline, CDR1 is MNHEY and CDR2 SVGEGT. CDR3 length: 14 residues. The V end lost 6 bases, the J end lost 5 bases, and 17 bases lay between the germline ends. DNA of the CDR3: TGTGCCAGCAGGCTCGCCGGGACCTATAACGAGCAGTACTTC. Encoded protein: CASRLAGTYNEQYF.

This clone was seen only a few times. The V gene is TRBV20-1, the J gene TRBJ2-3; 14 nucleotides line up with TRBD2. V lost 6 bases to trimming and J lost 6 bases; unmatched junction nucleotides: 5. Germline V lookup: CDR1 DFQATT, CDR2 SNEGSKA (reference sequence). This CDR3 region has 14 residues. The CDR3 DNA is TGCAGTGCAGGGACTAGCGGGAGTGGGGATACGCAGTATTTT. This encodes CSAGTSGSGDTQYF.

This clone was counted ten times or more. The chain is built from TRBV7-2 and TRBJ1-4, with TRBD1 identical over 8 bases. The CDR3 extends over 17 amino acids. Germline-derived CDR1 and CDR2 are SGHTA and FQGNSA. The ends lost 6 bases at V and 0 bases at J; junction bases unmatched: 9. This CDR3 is CASRLSGGGPTNEKLFF. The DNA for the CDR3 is TGTGCCAGCAGATTGTCAGGGGGCGGACCAACTAATGAAAAACTGTTTTTT.

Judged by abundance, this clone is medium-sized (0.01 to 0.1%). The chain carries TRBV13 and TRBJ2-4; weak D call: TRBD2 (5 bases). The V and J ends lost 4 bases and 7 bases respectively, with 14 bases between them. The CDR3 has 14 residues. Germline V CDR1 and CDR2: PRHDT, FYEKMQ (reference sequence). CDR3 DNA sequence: TGTGCCAGCAGCTCCCGGGGTCTGGGGAACATTCAGTACTTC. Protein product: CASSSRGLGNIQYF.

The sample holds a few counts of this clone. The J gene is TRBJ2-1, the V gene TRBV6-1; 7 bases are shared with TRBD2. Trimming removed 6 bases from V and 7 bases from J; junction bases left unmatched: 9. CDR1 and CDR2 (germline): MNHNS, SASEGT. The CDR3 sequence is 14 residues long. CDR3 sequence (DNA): TGTGCCAGCAGAGCGGGGACCGGTGGGAATGAGCAGTTCTTC. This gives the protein CASRAGTGGNEQFF.

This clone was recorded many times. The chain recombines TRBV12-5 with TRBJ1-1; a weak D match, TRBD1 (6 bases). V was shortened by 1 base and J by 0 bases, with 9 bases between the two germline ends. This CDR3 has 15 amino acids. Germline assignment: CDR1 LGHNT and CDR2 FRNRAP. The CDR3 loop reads CASGLAGAMNTEAFF. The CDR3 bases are TGTGCTAGTGGTTTGGCAGGGGCTATGAACACTGAAGCTTTCTTT.